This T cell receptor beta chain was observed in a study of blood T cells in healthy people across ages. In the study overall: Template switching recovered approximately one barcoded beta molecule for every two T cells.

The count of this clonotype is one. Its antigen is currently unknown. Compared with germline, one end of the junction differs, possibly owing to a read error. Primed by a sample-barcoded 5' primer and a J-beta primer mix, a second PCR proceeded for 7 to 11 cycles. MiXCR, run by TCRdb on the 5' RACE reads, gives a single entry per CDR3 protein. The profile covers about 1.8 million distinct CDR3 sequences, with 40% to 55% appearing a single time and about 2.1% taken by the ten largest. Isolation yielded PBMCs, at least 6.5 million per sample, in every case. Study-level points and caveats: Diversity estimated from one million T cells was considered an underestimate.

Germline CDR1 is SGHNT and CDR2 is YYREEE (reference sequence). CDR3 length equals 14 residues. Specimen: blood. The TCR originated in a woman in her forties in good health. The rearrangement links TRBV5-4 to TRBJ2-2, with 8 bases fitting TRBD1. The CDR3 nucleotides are TGTGTCAGCAGCGGACAGGGATACACCGGGGAGCTGTTTTTT. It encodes CVSSGQGYTGELFF. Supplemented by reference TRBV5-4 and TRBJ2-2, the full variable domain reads ETGVTQSPTHLIKTRGQQVTLRCSSQSGHNTVSWYQQALGQGPQFIFQYYREEENGRGNFPPRFSGLQFPNYSSELNVNALELDDSALYLCVSSGQGYTGELFFGEGSRLTVL.